This T cell receptor beta chain emerged from a study of neoadjuvant anti-PD-1 for oral cavity cancer. Study in general: Patients without progression got a fourth dose around day 43.

The time point is: after neoadjuvant nivolumab, at surgical resection. Survey sequencing of tumors mostly used 4 to 5 ug DNA, two replicates. Produced via immunoSEQ multiplex PCR; TCRdb's table is partial and in-frame only. The sample holds tens of thousands of clones, approximately 26% seen once. The V and J ends lost 6 bases and 5 bases, in that order; junction bases with no gene match: 8. This CDR3 comprises 16 residues. From germline, CDR1 is MNHNY and CDR2 SVGAGI (reference sequence). This sequence was found in a person between 40 and 85 years old with oral cavity squamous cell carcinoma. This chain uses TRBV6-6 with TRBJ2-2; 11 positions agree with TRBD1. The starting material was tumor tissue, obtained after nivolumab (anti-PD-1) treatment. The CDR3 is CASSRSGQGATGELFF. The CDR3 nucleotides are TGTGCCAGCAGCCGCTCAGGACAGGGGGCGACCGGGGAGCTGTTTTTT.